This TCR beta chain originates from a study of lymphopenia after photon versus proton radiotherapy. Study outcomes and limitations: Survival link was tested only in deceased patients; proton benefit remains a possibility. After the lymphocyte nadir, photon-treated repertoires showed oligoclonal expansion, especially of CD8+ Temra cells. A bigger post-nadir fall in TCR diversity correlated inversely with survival time in deceased patients.

TCRdb keeps only in-frame clones here, not all; method: immunoSEQ multiplex PCR. The sample consists of some 15,000 clones, less than 90% of them appearing once. In this sample, this clone turned up once. Its antigen is undetermined. This CDR3 spans 15 amino acids. Germline V gene sequence: CDR1 SGHTA, CDR2 FQGNSA. The trim removed 6 bases at V and 7 bases at J, leaving 13 bases unmatched. The chain joins TRBV7-2 to TRBJ2-7, with 9 bases lining up with TRBD2. The clonotype was recovered from an older woman with cholangiocarcinoma. Some clones in this sample may be carry-over from other donors' samples. The sequenced sample was peripheral blood, obtained from a patient treated with proton-based radiotherapy. The CDR3 DNA follows: TGTGCCAGCAGAATTAGCGGGAGCCCAACCACGGAGCAGTACTTC. Translation gives CASRISGSPTTEQYF.